The 25 T cell receptor beta chains below come from one sample, sequenced in a study of response to subunit inactivated influenza vaccine. TCRdb recomputed calls from the RT-PCR reads with MiXCR, one row per CDR3 protein. This table has some 600,000 distinct CDR3 sequences, 13% to 15% appearing once. Sequenced material: PBMCs from blood, taken roughly 2 weeks before vaccination. These TCRs come from a man over 45 who received an inactivated influenza vaccine.

The chain combines TRBV5-4 with TRBJ2-1, with no clear D. Germline V gene lookup returns CDR1 SGHNT and CDR2 YYREEE (reference sequence). V lost 0 bases and J 7 bases, leaving 11 bases between the germline ends. The CDR3 loop spans 14 amino acids. The CDR3 loop is CASSLEIRVNEQFF. The CDR3 nucleotides are TGTGCCAGCAGCTTGGAGATTCGGGTTAATGAGCAGTTCTTC.

DNA for the CDR3: TGTGCCAGCAGCTCAGGGGGGTTCAGCAATGAGCAGTTCTTC. Its translation is CASSSGGFSNEQFF. This chain uses TRBV12-3 or TRBV12-4 with TRBJ2-1; tentative D call: TRBD1 (7 bases). V was shortened by 6 bases and J by 6 bases, with 15 bases between the two germline ends. The CDR3 has 14 residues.

This clonotype was counted between two and nine times. The chain carries TRBV4-3 and TRBJ2-1; 12 bases are shared with TRBD2. After removal of 5 bases from V and 8 bases from J, the junction contained 16 bases not matched to a gene. CDR3 size: 18 residues. The germline V gene has CDR1 LGHNA and CDR2 YSLEER. The CDR3, as DNA: TGCGCCAGCAGCGCTTCCCTAGCGGGAGGGCCGCGGGGATATGAGCAGTTCTTC. Its protein product is CASSASLAGGPRGYEQFF.

This chain connects TRBV5-1 to TRBJ2-1; D unresolved. The CDR3 is 11 amino acids. V was cut by 0 bases and J by 9 bases, with 4 bases left in between. The germline V gene has CDR1 SGHRS and CDR2 YFSETQ. The CDR3 region has the DNA TGCGCCAGCAGCTTGGACGGTGAGCAGTTCTTC. It yields the protein CASSLDGEQFF.

In this sample, this clonotype turned up a few times. The genes are TRBV7-2 and TRBJ1-1; unclear D gene. This CDR3 is built from 14 residues. Trimming removed 0 bases from V and 0 bases from J, with 5 bases in between. Per germline, CDR1 SGHTA and CDR2 FQGNSA. CDR3 DNA sequence: TGTGCCAGCAGCTTAGCCTCGGTGAACACTGAAGCTTTCTTT. It encodes CASSLASVNTEAFF.

The rearrangement uses TRBV28 and TRBJ2-1; D uncertain. CDR1 is MDHEN, CDR2 SYDVKM, per germline. The V end lost 5 bases, the J end lost 6 bases, and 14 bases lay between the germline ends. The CDR3 length is 14 residues. The CDR3 is CASSPLLYGNEQFF. CDR3 DNA sequence: TGTGCCAGCAGTCCACTTCTCTACGGCAATGAGCAGTTCTTC. The full variable domain, rest sourced from reference TRBV28 and TRBJ2-1, is DVKVTQSSRYLVKRTGEKVFLECVQDMDHENMFWYRQDPGLGLRLIYFSYDVKMKEKGDIPEGYSVSREKKERFSLILESASTNQTSMYLCASSPLLYGNEQFFGPGTRLTVL.

This clonotype was seen repeatedly, ten times or more. The CDR3 spells CSGGRGVNEQFF. For the CDR3, the DNA is TGCAGCGGGGGAAGGGGGGTCAATGAGCAGTTCTTC. The rearrangement links TRBV29-1 to TRBJ2-1; D possibly matches TRBD1 or TRBD2 (6 bases each). Trimming shortened V by 7 bases and J by 6 bases, and 13 bases separated the two germline ends. The CDR3 sequence is 12 residues long. Per the germline V gene, CDR1 is SQVTM and CDR2 is ANQGSEA.

This clonotype was seen more than once but under ten times. This chain uses TRBV5-1 with TRBJ2-3, with 9 bases fitting TRBD1. CDR1 and CDR2 (germline): SGHRS, YFSETQ. Trimming removed 2 bases from V and 4 bases from J; junction bases left unmatched: 8. CDR3 length equals 16 residues. The CDR3 here is CASSFTGTGNPDTQYF. CDR3 nucleotide sequence: TGCGCCAGCAGCTTCACCGGGACAGGGAACCCAGATACGCAGTATTTT.

This chain joins TRBV6-6 and TRBJ2-5; D uncertain. Per the germline V gene, CDR1 is MNHNY and CDR2 is SVGAGI (reference sequence). This CDR3 is 12 amino acids long. Trimming stripped 2 bases from V and 7 bases from J, with 8 bases between. CDR3 DNA: TGTGCCAGCAGTTACGGCATCACGACCCAGTACTTC. This codes for CASSYGITTQYF.

This clonotype was observed at least ten times. The chain employs TRBV18 and TRBJ2-7, with 7 bases fitting TRBD2. The CDR3 consists of 15 residues. The V segment lost 0 bases and the J segment 3 bases; nucleotides outside the gene matches: 5. Germline V gives CDR1 KGHSH, CDR2 LQKENI. CDR3 sequence: CASSPPAGRGYEQYF. As DNA, the CDR3 is TGTGCCAGCTCACCACCAGCGGGAAGGGGCTACGAGCAGTACTTC.

V usage is TRBV4-3 and J usage is TRBJ2-3, with 8 bases fitting TRBD2. The CDR3 is made up of 15 amino acids. The germline V gene encodes CDR1 LGHNA and CDR2 YSLEER. V shed 4 bases and J 6 bases; nucleotides not matched to a gene: 9. The chain's CDR3 is CASSPGLGGGDTQYF. Here the CDR3 DNA reads TGCGCCAGCAGCCCGGGACTAGGAGGGGGGGATACGCAGTATTTT.

The rearrangement links TRBV12-3 or TRBV12-4 to TRBJ2-7; no reliable D call. This CDR3 has 14 residues. V shed 7 bases and J shed 2 bases, with 15 bases lying between them. The CDR3 is CASNRNSPPYEQYF. The CDR3 nucleotides read TGTGCCAGCAACCGGAACTCCCCCCCCTACGAGCAGTACTTC.

This clonotype was picked up a small number of times. The rearrangement uses TRBV6-2 or TRBV6-3 and TRBJ2-1, with 7 bases fitting TRBD2. The trim removed 6 bases at V and 0 bases at J, leaving 23 bases unmatched. Germline CDR1 and CDR2: MNHEY and SVGEGT. The length of the CDR3 is 21 residues. Here the CDR3 reads CASSITGTPLLAGSSYNEQFF. The CDR3 nucleotides read TGTGCCAGCAGCATTACTGGCACCCCGTTGTTAGCGGGCAGCTCCTACAATGAGCAGTTCTTC.

The chain combines TRBV16 with TRBJ2-3, with 10 nucleotides matching TRBD2. Germline V lookup: CDR1 KGHSY, CDR2 FQNENV. The CDR3 is 18 residues long. J was trimmed by 6 bases and V by 0 bases; bases with no gene match: 12. DNA of the CDR3: TGTGCCAGCAGCCAATCCCTAGCGGGGGACCTAAACTTCGATACGCAGTATTTT. Amino acids: CASSQSLAGDLNFDTQYF.

The rearrangement joins TRBV24-1 to TRBJ2-3, with TRBD2 matching 9 bases. Germline-derived CDR1 and CDR2 are KGHDR and SFDVKD. After removal of 4 bases from V and 3 bases from J, the junction contained 13 bases not matched to a gene. The length of the CDR3 is 18 residues. The CDR3 coding sequence is TGTGCCACCAGTGACCAAAGTAGCGGGAGCCCGGGGACAGATACGCAGTATTTT. It specifies CATSDQSSGSPGTDTQYF.

The genes are TRBV3-1 and TRBJ1-2, with 7 nucleotides matching TRBD1. J was trimmed by 5 bases and V by 0 bases; bases with no gene match: 3. The germline V gene has CDR1 LGHDT and CDR2 YNNKEL (reference sequence). The CDR3 totals 14 residues. CDR3 sequence reads: CASSQDLQGYGYTF. CDR3 DNA: TGTGCCAGCAGCCAAGATCTACAGGGGTATGGCTACACCTTC.

This clonotype showed up just a few times. The chain recombines TRBV6-1 with TRBJ1-5; D gene ambiguous. CDR3 size: 12 residues. Per germline, CDR1 MNHNS and CDR2 SASEGT. V gave up 3 bases and J gave up 11 bases, with 11 bases separating them. CDR3 DNA: TGTGCCAGCAGTGAGTGGCCGTCAGCCCAGCATTTT. This gives the protein CASSEWPSAQHF.

The chain uses TRBV6-2 or TRBV6-3 and TRBJ1-3; D is unclear. V lost 5 bases and J lost 0, with 11 bases in between. The CDR3 covers 15 residues. Looked up from germline, CDR1 is MNHEY and CDR2 is SVGEGT. Here the CDR3 reads CASSDNHNSGNTIYF. The CDR3 DNA reads as TGTGCCAGCAGTGACAACCACAACTCTGGAAACACCATATATTTT.

In this sample, this clonotype turned up a few times. This chain links TRBV28 with TRBJ2-3, with unresolved D. Germline CDR1 is MDHEN and CDR2 is SYDVKM. The CDR3 has 17 amino acids. V dropped 4 bases and J dropped 1 base, with 18 bases sitting between them. The CDR3 loop reads CASSSHPDGRGTDTQYF. Written as DNA, the CDR3 is TGTGCCAGCAGTTCCCATCCGGACGGGCGAGGCACAGATACGCAGTATTTT.

This chain connects TRBV5-1 to TRBJ2-3, with 7 bases that match TRBD1. The ends lost 4 bases at V and 6 bases at J; junction bases unmatched: 11. Germline CDR1 is SGHRS and CDR2 is YFSETQ. This CDR3 comprises 15 residues. CDR3 sequence: CASSLGGRFLDTQYF. In nucleotides, the CDR3 is TGCGCCAGCAGCCTAGGGGGCAGATTTCTTGATACGCAGTATTTT.

The chain uses TRBV6-2 or TRBV6-3 and TRBJ2-5; 7 nucleotides match TRBD2. Unmatched junction bases numbered 12, after V lost 7 bases and J lost 7 bases. The CDR3 spans 14 residues. Germline lookup yields CDR1 MNHEY and CDR2 SVGEGT. The CDR3 spells CASTNGGGLGTQYF. In DNA, the CDR3 is TGTGCCAGCACCAACGGCGGGGGTTTAGGGACCCAGTACTTC.

This clonotype showed up just a few times. The chain links TRBV6-1 to TRBJ2-7, with 11 bases lining up with TRBD2. There are 15 residues in the CDR3. Germline V gives CDR1 MNHNS, CDR2 SASEGT. V lost 6 bases, J lost 3 bases, and 7 bases stayed unmatched. CDR3 DNA: TGTGCCAGCAGAAAGACTAGCGGGGACATCTACGAGCAGTACTTC. The encoded protein is CASRKTSGDIYEQYF.

This clonotype was seen just once. The chain couples TRBV29-1 to TRBJ2-7, with D perhaps matching TRBD1 (7 bases). Looked up from germline, CDR1 is SQVTM and CDR2 is ANQGSEA. The CDR3 length is 12 residues. Trimming shortened V by 4 bases and J by 5 bases, and 12 bases separated the two germline ends. The DNA of the CDR3 is TGCAGCGTTGGGGCAGGGGGGAACGAGCAGTACTTC. Amino acids: CSVGAGGNEQYF.

This clonotype occurred a few times. A much larger clone differs from this one at a single base, so this may be a read error. The V gene is TRBV4-3, the J gene TRBJ2-3; no clear D gene. There are 15 residues in the CDR3. Germline CDR1 and CDR2: LGHNA and YSLEER. The CDR3: CVSSQSPGRTDTQYF. In DNA form, the CDR3 reads TGCGTCAGCAGCCAGAGCCCGGGCCGCACAGATACGCAGTATTTT.

This clonotype was seen only a few times. The chain employs TRBV28 and TRBJ2-6, with D possibly being TRBD1 or TRBD2 (5 bases each). The CDR3 runs 16 residues. Trimming removed 3 bases at V and 9 bases at J, with 18 bases between. Per the germline V gene, CDR1 is MDHEN and CDR2 is SYDVKM. The CDR3 nucleotides read TGTGCCAGCAGTTTCCGACCGGGCCGGGGCATCAACGTCCTGACTTTC. Encoded protein: CASSFRPGRGINVLTF.